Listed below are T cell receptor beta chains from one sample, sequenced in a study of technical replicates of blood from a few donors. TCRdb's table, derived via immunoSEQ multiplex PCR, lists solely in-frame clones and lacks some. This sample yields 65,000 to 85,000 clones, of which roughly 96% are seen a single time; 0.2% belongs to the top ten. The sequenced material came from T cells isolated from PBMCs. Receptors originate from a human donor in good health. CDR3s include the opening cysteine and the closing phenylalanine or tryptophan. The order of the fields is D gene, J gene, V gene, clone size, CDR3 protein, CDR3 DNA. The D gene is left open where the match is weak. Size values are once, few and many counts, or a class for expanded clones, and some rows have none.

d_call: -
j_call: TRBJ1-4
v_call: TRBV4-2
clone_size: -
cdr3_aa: CASSPRRGNEKLFF
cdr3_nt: TGTGCCAGCAGCCCGAGAAGGGGGAATGAAAAACTGTTTTTT

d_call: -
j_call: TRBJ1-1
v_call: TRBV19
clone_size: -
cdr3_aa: CASSRRMNTEAFF
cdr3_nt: TGTGCCAGTAGTCGCAGGATGAACACTGAAGCTTTCTTT

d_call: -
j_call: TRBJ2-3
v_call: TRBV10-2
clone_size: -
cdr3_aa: CASSERAGTFRADTQYF
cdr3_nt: TGCGCCAGCAGTGAGCGGGCGGGGACTTTCCGGGCAGATACGCAGTATTTT

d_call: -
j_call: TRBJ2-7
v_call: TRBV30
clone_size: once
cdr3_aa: CAWSYRGEQYF
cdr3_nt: TGTGCCTGGAGTTATAGGGGTGAGCAGTACTTC

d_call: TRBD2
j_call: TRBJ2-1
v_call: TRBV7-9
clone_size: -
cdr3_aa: CASSPPGLAGGNEQFF
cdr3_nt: TGTGCCAGCAGCCCCCCGGGGCTAGCGGGAGGCAATGAGCAGTTCTTC

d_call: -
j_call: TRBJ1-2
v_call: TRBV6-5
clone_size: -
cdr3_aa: CASRTRRDTNYGYTF
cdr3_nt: TGTGCCAGCAGGACGAGACGGGACACCAACTATGGCTACACCTTC

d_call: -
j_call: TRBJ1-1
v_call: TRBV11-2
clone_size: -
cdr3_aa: CASSSPGIYTEAFF
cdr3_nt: TGTGCCAGCAGCTCCCCGGGGATCTACACTGAAGCTTTCTTT

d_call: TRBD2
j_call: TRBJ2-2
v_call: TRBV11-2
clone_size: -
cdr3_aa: CASSPGTSGVAVGELFF
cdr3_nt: TGTGCCAGCAGCCCCGGGACTAGCGGGGTTGCAGTCGGGGAGCTGTTTTTT

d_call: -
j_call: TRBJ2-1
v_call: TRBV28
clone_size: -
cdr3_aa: CASSSYEQFF
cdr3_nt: TGTGCCAGCAGTTCCTATGAGCAGTTCTTC

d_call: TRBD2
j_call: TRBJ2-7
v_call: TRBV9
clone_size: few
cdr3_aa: CASSLTGSGGYGEQYF
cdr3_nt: TGTGCCAGCAGCCTAACAGGTAGCGGGGGATATGGGGAGCAGTACTTC

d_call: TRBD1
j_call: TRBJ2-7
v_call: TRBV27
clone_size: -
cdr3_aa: CASSSGQGVYEQYF
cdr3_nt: TGTGCCAGCAGTTCGGGACAGGGGGTCTACGAGCAGTACTTC

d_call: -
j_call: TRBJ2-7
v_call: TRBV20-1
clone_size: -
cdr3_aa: CSASTGPAQYF
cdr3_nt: TGCAGTGCTTCTACAGGTCCCGCGCAGTACTTC

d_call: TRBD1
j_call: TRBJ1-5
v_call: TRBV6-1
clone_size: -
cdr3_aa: CASSKGQLSNQPQHF
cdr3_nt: TGTGCCAGCAGTAAGGGACAGCTTAGCAATCAGCCCCAGCATTTT

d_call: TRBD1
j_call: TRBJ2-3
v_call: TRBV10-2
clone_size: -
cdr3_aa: CASSESGTGPRSTQYF
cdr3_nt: TGCGCCAGCAGTGAGTCAGGGACAGGGCCCCGGAGTACGCAGTATTTT

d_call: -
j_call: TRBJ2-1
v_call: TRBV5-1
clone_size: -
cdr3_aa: CASSLQGTYNEQFF
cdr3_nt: TGCGCCAGCAGCTTGCAGGGGACCTACAATGAGCAGTTCTTC

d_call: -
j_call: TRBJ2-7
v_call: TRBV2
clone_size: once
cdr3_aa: CASSSSYEQYF
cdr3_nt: TGTGCCAGCTCTAGCTCCTACGAGCAGTACTTC

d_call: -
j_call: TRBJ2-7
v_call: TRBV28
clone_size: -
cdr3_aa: CASSPHLVEGEEYEQYF
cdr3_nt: TGTGCCAGCAGTCCTCACCTAGTCGAGGGCGAAGAATACGAGCAGTACTTC

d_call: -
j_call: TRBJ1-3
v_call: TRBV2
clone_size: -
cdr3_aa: CASIPTGTASGNTIYF
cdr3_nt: TGTGCCAGCATTCCGACAGGAACCGCATCTGGAAACACCATATATTTT

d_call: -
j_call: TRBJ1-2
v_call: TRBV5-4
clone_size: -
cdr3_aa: CASSLWGLDYGYTF
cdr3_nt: TGTGCCAGCAGCTTGTGGGGGCTGGACTATGGCTACACCTTC

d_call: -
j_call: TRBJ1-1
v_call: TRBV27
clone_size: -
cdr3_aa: CASGRGFNTEAFF
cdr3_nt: TGTGCCAGCGGCAGGGGTTTTAACACTGAAGCTTTCTTT

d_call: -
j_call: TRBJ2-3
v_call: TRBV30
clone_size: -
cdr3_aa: CAWSGALRGRDTQYF
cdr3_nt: TGTGCCTGGAGTGGGGCGTTACGGGGTCGGGATACGCAGTATTTT

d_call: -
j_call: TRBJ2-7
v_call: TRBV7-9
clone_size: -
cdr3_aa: CASSHRQNPYEQYF
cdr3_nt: TGTGCCAGCAGCCATCGACAGAATCCCTACGAGCAGTACTTC

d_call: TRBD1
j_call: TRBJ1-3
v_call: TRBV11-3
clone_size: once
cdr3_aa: CASSIRGRAGNTIYF
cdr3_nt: TGTGCCAGCAGCATCAGGGGGCGAGCTGGAAACACCATATATTTT